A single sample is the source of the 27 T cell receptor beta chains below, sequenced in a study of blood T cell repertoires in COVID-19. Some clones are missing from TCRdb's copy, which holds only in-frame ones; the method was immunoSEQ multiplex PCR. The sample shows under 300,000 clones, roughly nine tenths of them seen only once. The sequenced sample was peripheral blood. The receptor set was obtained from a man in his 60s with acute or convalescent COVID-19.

CDR3: CASSTDSGTGLRNYGYTF. The CDR3 nucleotides are TGTGCCAGTAGTACGGACTCGGGGACAGGGCTCCGCAACTATGGCTACACCTTC. The chain uses TRBV19 and TRBJ1-2, with 9 bases aligning to TRBD1. The trim removed 4 bases at V and 2 bases at J, leaving 14 bases unmatched. Germline CDR1 reads LNHDA; CDR2 reads SQIVND (reference sequence). The CDR3 extends over 18 amino acids.

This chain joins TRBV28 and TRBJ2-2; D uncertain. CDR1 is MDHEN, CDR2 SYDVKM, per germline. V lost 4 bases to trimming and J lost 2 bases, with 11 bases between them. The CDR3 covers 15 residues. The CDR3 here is CASSYITVNTGELFF. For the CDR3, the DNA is TGTGCCAGCAGTTATATCACGGTAAACACCGGGGAGCTGTTTTTT.

CDR3 residues: CASRPSGSRTDTQYF. The CDR3 DNA reads as TGTGCCAGCAGGCCTAGCGGGAGCCGCACAGATACGCAGTATTTT. The chain couples TRBV6-2 or TRBV6-3 to TRBJ2-3, with TRBD2 matching over 10 bases. The CDR3 runs to 15 residues. Germline V gene data show CDR1 as MNHEY and CDR2 as SVGEGT. V dropped 6 bases and J dropped 1; count of bases not matched to a gene: 4.

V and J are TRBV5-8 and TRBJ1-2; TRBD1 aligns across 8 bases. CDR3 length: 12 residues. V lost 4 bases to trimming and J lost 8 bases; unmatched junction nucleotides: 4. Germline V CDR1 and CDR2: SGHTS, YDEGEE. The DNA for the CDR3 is TGTGCCAGCAGCCGGACAGGGCTCGGCTACACCTTC. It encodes CASSRTGLGYTF.

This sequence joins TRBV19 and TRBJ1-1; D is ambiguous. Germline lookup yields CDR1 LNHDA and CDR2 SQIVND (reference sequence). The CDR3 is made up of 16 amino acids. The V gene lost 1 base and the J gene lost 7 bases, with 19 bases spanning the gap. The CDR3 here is CASSIAGLRGGGEAFF. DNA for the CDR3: TGTGCCAGTAGTATAGCCGGGTTACGGGGAGGAGGTGAAGCTTTCTTT.

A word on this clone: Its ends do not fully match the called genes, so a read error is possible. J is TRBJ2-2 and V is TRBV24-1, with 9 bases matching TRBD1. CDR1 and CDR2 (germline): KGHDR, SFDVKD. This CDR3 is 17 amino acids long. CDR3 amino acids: CAPSDPTGGGYTGELFF. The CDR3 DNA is TGTGCCCCCAGTGACCCGACAGGGGGGGGGTACACCGGGGAGCTGTTTTTT.

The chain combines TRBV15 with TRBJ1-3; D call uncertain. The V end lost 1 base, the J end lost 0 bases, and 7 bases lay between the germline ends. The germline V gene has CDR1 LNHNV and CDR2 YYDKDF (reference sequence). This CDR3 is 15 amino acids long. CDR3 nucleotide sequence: TGTGCCACCAGCAGAGGCACAGTCTCTGGAAACACCATATATTTT. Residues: CATSRGTVSGNTIYF.

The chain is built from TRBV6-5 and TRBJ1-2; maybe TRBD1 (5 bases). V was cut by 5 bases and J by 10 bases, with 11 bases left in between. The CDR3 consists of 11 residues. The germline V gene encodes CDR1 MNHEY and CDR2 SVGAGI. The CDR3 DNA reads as TGTGCCAGCAGTCCTGGGGGGATCTACACCTTC. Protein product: CASSPGGIYTF.

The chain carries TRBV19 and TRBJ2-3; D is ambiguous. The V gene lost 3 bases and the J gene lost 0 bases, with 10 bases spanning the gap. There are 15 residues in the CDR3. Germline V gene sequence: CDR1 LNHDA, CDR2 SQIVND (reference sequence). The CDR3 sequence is CASSMGYLSTDTQYF. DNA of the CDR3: TGTGCCAGTAGTATGGGCTACCTTAGCACAGATACGCAGTATTTT.

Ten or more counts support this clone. CDR3 DNA: TGCGCCGAAGCCAGGGGCCTGGGAGAAAAACTGTTTTTT. Its protein product is CAEARGLGEKLFF. The V gene is TRBV10-1, the J gene TRBJ1-4; tentative D call: TRBD1 (6 bases). Germline V gene lookup returns CDR1 WNHNN and CDR2 SYGVQD (reference sequence). The V end lost 11 bases, the J end lost 8 bases, and 18 bases lay between the germline ends. The CDR3 covers 13 residues.

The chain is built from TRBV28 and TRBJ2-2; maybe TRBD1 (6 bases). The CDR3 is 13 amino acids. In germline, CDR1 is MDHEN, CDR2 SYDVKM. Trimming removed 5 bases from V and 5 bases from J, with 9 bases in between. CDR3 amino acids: CASSGGGTGELFF. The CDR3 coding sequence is TGTGCCAGCAGTGGGGGCGGTACCGGGGAGCTGTTTTTT.

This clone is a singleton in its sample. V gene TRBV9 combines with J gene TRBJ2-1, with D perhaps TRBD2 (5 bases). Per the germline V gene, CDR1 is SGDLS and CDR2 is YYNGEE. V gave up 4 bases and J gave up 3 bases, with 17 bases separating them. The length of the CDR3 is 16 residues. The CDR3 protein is CASSPGGVTIYNEQFF. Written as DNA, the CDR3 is TGTGCCAGCAGCCCCGGAGGAGTAACGATCTACAATGAGCAGTTCTTC.

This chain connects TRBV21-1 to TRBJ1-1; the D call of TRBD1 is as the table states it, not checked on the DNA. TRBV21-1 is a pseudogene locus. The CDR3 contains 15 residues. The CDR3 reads CASSKMEGGTDEAFF. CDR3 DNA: TGTGCCAGCAGCAAGATGGAAGGGGGAACAGATGAAGCTTTCTTT.

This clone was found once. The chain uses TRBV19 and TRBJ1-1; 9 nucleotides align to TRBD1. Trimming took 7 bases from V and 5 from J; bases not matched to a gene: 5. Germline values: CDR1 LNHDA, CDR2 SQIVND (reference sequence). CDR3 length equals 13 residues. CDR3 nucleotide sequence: TGTGCCAGTACTCTACAGGGGGCTACTGAAGCTTTCTTT. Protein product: CASTLQGATEAFF.

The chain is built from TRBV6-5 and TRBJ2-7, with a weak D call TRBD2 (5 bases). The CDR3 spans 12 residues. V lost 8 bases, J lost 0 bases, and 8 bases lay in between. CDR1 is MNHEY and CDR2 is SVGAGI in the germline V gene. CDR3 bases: TGTGCCAGCGGGAGTAGCTCCTACGAGCAGTACTTC. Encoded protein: CASGSSSYEQYF.

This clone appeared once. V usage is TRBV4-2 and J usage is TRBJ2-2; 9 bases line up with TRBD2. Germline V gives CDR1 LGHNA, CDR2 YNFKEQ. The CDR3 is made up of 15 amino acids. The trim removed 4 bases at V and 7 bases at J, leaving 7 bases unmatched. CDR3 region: CASSPAGGMVGELFF. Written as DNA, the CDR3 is TGTGCCAGCAGCCCAGCGGGAGGAATGGTCGGGGAGCTGTTTTTT.

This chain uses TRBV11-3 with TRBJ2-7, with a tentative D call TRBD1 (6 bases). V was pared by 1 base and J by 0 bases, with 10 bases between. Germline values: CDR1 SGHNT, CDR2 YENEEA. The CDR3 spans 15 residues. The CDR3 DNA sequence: TGTGCCAGCAGCTTAGGGACAGAGCCCTCCTACGAGCAGTACTTC. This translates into CASSLGTEPSYEQYF.

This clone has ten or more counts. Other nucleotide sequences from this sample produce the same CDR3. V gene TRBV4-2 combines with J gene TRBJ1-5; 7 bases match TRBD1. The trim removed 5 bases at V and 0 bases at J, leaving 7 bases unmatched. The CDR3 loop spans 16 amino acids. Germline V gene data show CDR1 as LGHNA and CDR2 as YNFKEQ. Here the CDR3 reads CASSKVGQNSNQPQHF. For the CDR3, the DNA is TGTGCCAGCAGCAAGGTGGGACAGAATAGCAATCAGCCCCAGCATTTT.

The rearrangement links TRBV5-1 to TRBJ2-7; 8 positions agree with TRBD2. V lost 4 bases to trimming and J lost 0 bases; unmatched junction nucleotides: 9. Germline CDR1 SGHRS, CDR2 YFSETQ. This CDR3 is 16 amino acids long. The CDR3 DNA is TGCGCCAGCAGCCCCGGAGGCGGGAGGAGCTCCTACGAGCAGTACTTC. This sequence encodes CASSPGGGRSSYEQYF.

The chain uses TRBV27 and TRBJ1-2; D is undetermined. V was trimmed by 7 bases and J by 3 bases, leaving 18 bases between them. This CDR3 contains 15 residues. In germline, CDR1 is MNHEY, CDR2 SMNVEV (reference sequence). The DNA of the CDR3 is TGTGCCAGCAATTCACTGCAGGCACTTGACTATGGCTACACCTTC. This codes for CASNSLQALDYGYTF.

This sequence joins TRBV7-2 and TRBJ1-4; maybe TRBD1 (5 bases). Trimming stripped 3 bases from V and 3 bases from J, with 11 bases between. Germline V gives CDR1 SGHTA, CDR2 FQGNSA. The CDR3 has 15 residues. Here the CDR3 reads CASSLQGGSNEKLFF. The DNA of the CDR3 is TGTGCCAGCAGCTTGCAGGGAGGGTCTAATGAAAAACTGTTTTTT.

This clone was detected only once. Here the CDR3 reads CASSPTGNPRNEKLFF. CDR3 coding DNA: TGTGCCAGCAGCCCCACAGGGAACCCAAGGAATGAAAAACTGTTTTTT. The chain has TRBV7-9 and TRBJ1-4; possibly TRBD1 for D (6 bases). This CDR3 comprises 16 residues. CDR1 is SEHNR, CDR2 FQNEAQ, per germline (reference sequence). V lost 5 bases and J 5 bases, leaving 18 bases between the germline ends.

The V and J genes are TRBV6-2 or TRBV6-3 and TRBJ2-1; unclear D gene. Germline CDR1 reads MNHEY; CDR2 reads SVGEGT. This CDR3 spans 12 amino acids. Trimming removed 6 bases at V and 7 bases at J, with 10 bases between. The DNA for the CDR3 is TGTGCCAGCAGCTCAGCGTATAATGAGCAGTTCTTC. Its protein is CASSSAYNEQFF.

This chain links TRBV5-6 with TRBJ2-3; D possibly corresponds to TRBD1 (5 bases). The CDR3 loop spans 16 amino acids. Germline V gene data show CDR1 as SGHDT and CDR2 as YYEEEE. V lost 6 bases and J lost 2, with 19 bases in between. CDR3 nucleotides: TGTGCCAGCATCACAGGCCCCTTAGGACCCACAGATACGCAGTATTTT. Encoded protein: CASITGPLGPTDTQYF.

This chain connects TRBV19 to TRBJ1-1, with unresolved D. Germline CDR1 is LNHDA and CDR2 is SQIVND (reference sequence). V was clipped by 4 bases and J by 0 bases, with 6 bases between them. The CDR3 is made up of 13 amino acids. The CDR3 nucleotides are TGTGCCAGTAGTAACACTATGAACACTGAAGCTTTCTTT. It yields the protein CASSNTMNTEAFF.

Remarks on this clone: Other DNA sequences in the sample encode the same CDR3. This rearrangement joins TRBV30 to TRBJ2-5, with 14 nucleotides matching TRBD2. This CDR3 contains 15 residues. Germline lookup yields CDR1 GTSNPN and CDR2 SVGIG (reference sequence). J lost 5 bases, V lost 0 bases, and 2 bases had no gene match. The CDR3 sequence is CAWSVGLAGVETQYF. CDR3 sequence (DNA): TGTGCCTGGAGTGTGGGACTAGCGGGAGTGGAGACCCAGTACTTC.

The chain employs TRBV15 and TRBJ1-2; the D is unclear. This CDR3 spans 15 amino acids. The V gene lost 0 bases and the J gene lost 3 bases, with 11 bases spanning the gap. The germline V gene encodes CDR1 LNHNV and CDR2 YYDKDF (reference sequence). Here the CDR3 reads CATSRDRGSDYGYTF. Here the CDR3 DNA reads TGTGCCACCAGCAGAGATCGGGGATCGGACTATGGCTACACCTTC.